The 20 T cell receptor beta chains listed next were all sequenced from one sample in a study of control samples from healthy donors and cancer patients. Clones were sequenced by immunoSEQ multiplex PCR, and TCRdb holds only the in-frame ones, with some missing. The top ten hold more than 1.5% of the sample, which has 120,000 or so clones, roughly nine tenths seen once. The specimen sequenced was blood. These receptors all come from a man aged 18 to 29 in good health.

The V gene is TRBV9, the J gene TRBJ1-2; D might be TRBD1 (6 bases). Germline V gives CDR1 SGDLS, CDR2 YYNGEE. The CDR3 is made up of 14 amino acids. V was clipped by 4 bases and J by 5 bases, with 15 bases between them. In DNA, the CDR3 is TGTGCCAGCAGCCCCCAAGGGGGGACATATGGCTACACCTTC. Residues: CASSPQGGTYGYTF.

The chain recombines TRBV11-3 with TRBJ1-1; D uncertain. Trimming left V 3 bases short and J 11 bases short, with 13 bases between. This CDR3 has 12 amino acids. Germline V CDR1 and CDR2: SGHNT, YENEEA. The CDR3 here is CASSFAGTPAFF. CDR3 DNA: TGTGCCAGCAGCTTCGCGGGAACACCGGCTTTCTTT. Full variable domain (remainder filled in from reference TRBV11-3 and TRBJ1-1): EAGVVQSPRYKIIEKKQPVAFWCNPISGHNTLYWYLQNLGQGPELLIRYENEEAVDDSQLPKDRFSAERLKGVDSTLKIQPAELGDSAVYLCASSFAGTPAFFGQGTRLTVV.

The chain has TRBV2 and TRBJ1-1; no clear D. Trimming cost V 3 bases and J 0 bases, with 14 bases left between them. This CDR3 has 16 amino acids. Germline CDR1 is SNHLY and CDR2 is FYNNEI. CDR3 sequence reads: CASSDSRTAMNTEAFF. The CDR3 region has the DNA TGTGCCAGCAGTGATTCACGAACCGCTATGAACACTGAAGCTTTCTTT.

This chain joins TRBV5-6 and TRBJ1-2, with no clear D. The CDR3 extends over 12 amino acids. V lost 0 bases to trimming and J lost 6 bases, with 6 bases between them. The germline V gene encodes CDR1 SGHDT and CDR2 YYEEEE. The chain's CDR3 is CASSLARNGYTF. The CDR3 DNA sequence: TGTGCCAGCAGCTTGGCCAGGAATGGCTACACCTTC.

This rearrangement joins TRBV3-1 (or the pseudogene TRBV3-2) to TRBJ1-1; D may be TRBD1 (5 bases). The V end was cut by 1 base, the J end by 7 bases, with 10 bases between. The germline V gene has CDR1 LGHDT and CDR2 YNNKEL (reference sequence). The CDR3 is 13 residues long. The CDR3 here is CASSQARGLEAFF. DNA for the CDR3: TGTGCCAGCAGCCAAGCTAGGGGACTTGAAGCTTTCTTT.

In this sample, this clone turned up a few times. V usage is TRBV20-1 and J usage is TRBJ2-7, with D unclear. The CDR3 contains 11 residues. Germline loops: CDR1 DFQATT, CDR2 SNEGSKA (reference sequence). The ends were cut back, 2 bases at V and 6 bases at J, with 8 bases in the middle. Written as DNA, the CDR3 is TGCAGTGCTAGAATCGGCGTCGAGCAGTACTTC. Translation gives CSARIGVEQYF.

Comments on this clone: Different DNA sequences within this sample yield the same CDR3. V gene TRBV5-1 combines with J gene TRBJ1-1, with no clear D. This CDR3 region has 13 residues. Trimming shortened V by 0 bases and J by 5 bases, and 8 bases separated the two germline ends. From germline, CDR1 is SGHRS and CDR2 YFSETQ. CDR3 loop: CASSLGGGTEAFF. CDR3 nucleotides: TGCGCCAGCAGCTTGGGGGGAGGGACTGAAGCTTTCTTT.

The CDR3: CASSMTGGAYPGYF. CDR3 DNA: TGTGCCAGTAGTATGACGGGGGGCGCATATCCTGGGTACTTC. The chain recombines TRBV19 with TRBJ2-7; TRBD2 is a possible D gene (7 bases). V lost 3 bases, J lost 12 bases, and 21 bases lay in between. The length of the CDR3 is 14 residues. Germline CDR1 is LNHDA and CDR2 is SQIVND (reference sequence).

This clone was detected only a few times. This CDR3 is CASSLSKTLNYGYTF. The CDR3 region has the DNA TGTGCCAGCAGCCTTTCGAAGACACTTAACTATGGCTACACCTTC. The chain links TRBV3-1 (or the pseudogene TRBV3-2) to TRBJ1-2; D is undetermined. This CDR3 has 15 residues. The germline CDR1 and CDR2 sequences are LGHDT and YNNKEL (reference sequence). V was clipped by 4 bases and J by 1 base, with 13 bases between them.

This chain joins TRBV11-2 and TRBJ2-1, with unresolved D. V shed 4 bases and J shed 6 bases, with 16 bases lying between them. The CDR3 is 15 residues long. The germline gives CDR1 SGHAT, CDR2 FQNNGV. The CDR3 DNA is TGTGCCAGCAGCTCCCGACTCCAGGAAGCCAATGAGCAGTTCTTC. Amino acids: CASSSRLQEANEQFF.

This chain uses TRBV24-1 with TRBJ2-1; 15 nucleotides agree with TRBD2. Trimming at V came to 2 bases and at J to 6 bases, leaving 4 bases not matched to a gene. This CDR3 comprises 17 residues. Per germline, CDR1 KGHDR and CDR2 SFDVKD. For the CDR3, the DNA is TGTGCCACCAGTGATTCTCGGACTAGCGGGAGGGTCAATGAGCAGTTCTTC. Its protein is CATSDSRTSGRVNEQFF.

The CDR3 DNA reads as TGCGCCAGCAGCTTTGGTTCGGCGGACCCCTACGAGCAGTACTTC. Protein sequence: CASSFGSADPYEQYF. The chain uses TRBV5-1 and TRBJ2-7, with D uncertain. V lost 2 bases to trimming and J lost 2 bases, with 14 bases between them. The CDR3 is made up of 15 amino acids. Germline-derived CDR1 and CDR2 are SGHRS and YFSETQ.

CDR3 residues: CAISEIGGRAYNEQFF. CDR3 coding DNA: TGTGCCATCAGTGAGATTGGAGGGAGGGCCTACAATGAGCAGTTCTTC. V gene TRBV10-3 combines with J gene TRBJ2-1; TRBD2 matches at 7 bases. The junction had 6 bases not matched to a gene; V was cut back by 2 bases and J by 2 bases. From germline, CDR1 is ENHRY and CDR2 SYGVKD. The CDR3 runs 16 residues.

This clone was counted a single time. This chain connects TRBV7-3 to TRBJ2-2; D might be TRBD1 or TRBD2, each matching 5 bases. The CDR3 is made up of 14 amino acids. Germline V gene data show CDR1 as SGHTA and CDR2 as FQGTGA. The V gene lost 3 bases and the J gene lost 6 bases, with 11 bases spanning the gap. The CDR3 DNA reads as TGTGCCAGCAGCTTTGCTCGGGACCCCGGGGAGCTGTTTTTT. This translates into CASSFARDPGELFF. Full variable domain (missing parts from reference TRBV7-3 and TRBJ2-2): GAGVSQTPSNKVTEKGKYVELRCDPISGHTALYWYRQSLGQGPEFLIYFQGTGAADDSGLPNDRFFAVRPEGSVSTLKIQRTERGDSAVYLCASSFARDPGELFFGEGSRLTVL.

The chain links TRBV12-2 to TRBJ1-2. TRBV12-2 is flagged as a pseudogene. This CDR3 has 16 amino acids. The CDR3 here is CASRLIIYRHNYGYTF. The CDR3 nucleotides read TGTGCAAGTCGCTTAATAATATACCGGCACAACTATGGCTACACCTTC.

The chain joins TRBV15 to TRBJ1-6, with a weak D call TRBD1 (5 bases). V gave up 1 base and J gave up 2 bases, with 12 bases separating them. This CDR3 has 17 amino acids. CDR1 LNHNV and CDR2 YYDKDF come from the germline V gene (reference sequence). In DNA form, the CDR3 reads TGTGCCACCAGCAGAGTTCGGGGGGTCACCTATAATTCACCCCTCCACTTT. This gives the protein CATSRVRGVTYNSPLHF.

This clone turned up a few times. This sequence joins TRBV7-9 and TRBJ1-2; D might be TRBD1 (6 bases). This CDR3 region has 16 residues. The V end lost 0 bases, the J end lost 0 bases, and 11 bases lay between the germline ends. The germline CDR1 and CDR2 sequences are SEHNR and FQNEAQ (reference sequence). This CDR3 reads CASSLAQDSSNYGYTF. CDR3 DNA sequence: TGTGCCAGCAGCTTAGCCCAGGACAGTTCTAACTATGGCTACACCTTC.

This clone appeared once. V usage is TRBV27 and J usage is TRBJ1-2; maybe TRBD1 (6 bases). This CDR3 contains 15 residues. The V end lost 1 base, the J end lost 2 bases, and 11 bases lay between the germline ends. CDR1 is MNHEY, CDR2 SMNVEV, per germline (reference sequence). The CDR3 is CASSLYLGQNYGYTF. The CDR3 region has the DNA TGTGCCAGCAGTTTATATCTCGGACAGAACTATGGCTACACCTTC.

This clone was recorded only once. One junction end disagrees with the germline gene, perhaps due to a read error. The same CDR3 arises from other DNA sequences in this sample as well. This sequence joins TRBV5-1 and TRBJ2-7; TRBD2 agrees at 7 bases. CDR1 is SGHRS, CDR2 YFSETQ, per germline. The CDR3 loop spans 15 amino acids. CDR3 coding DNA: TGTGCCAGCAGCTTGTTCGGGGGAGGGTCCTACGAGCAGTACTTC. As protein: CASSLFGGGSYEQYF.

The chain joins TRBV10-1 to TRBJ2-2; TRBD2 matches 12 bases. This CDR3 contains 17 residues. The J segment lost 2 bases and the V segment lost 2 bases, leaving 3 bases of the junction unmatched. Germline V CDR1 and CDR2: WNHNN, SYGVQD (reference sequence). DNA of the CDR3: TGCGCCAGCAGTGAGGCGGGACTAGCGGGCAACACCGGGGAGCTGTTTTTT. Amino acid sequence: CASSEAGLAGNTGELFF.